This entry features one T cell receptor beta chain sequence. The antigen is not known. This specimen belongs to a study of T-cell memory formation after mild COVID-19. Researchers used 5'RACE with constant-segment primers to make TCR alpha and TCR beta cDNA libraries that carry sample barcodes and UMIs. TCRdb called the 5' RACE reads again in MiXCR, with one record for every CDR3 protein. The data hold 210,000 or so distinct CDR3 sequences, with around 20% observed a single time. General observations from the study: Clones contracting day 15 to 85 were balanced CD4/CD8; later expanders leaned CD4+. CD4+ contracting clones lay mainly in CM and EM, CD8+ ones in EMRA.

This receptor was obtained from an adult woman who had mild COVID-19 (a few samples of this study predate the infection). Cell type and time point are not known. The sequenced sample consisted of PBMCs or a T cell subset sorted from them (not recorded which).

In DNA, the CDR3 is TGTGCCAGCAGCTTGATCGGTGGGAAGTACAATGAGCAGTTCTTC. Amino acids: CASSLIGGKYNEQFF. This chain links TRBV5-6 with TRBJ2-1; D gene unclear. Germline CDR1 reads SGHDT; CDR2 reads YYEEEE. V shed 1 base and J shed 4 bases, with 12 bases lying between them. The CDR3 has 15 residues.